One sample yielded the 4 T cell receptor beta chains listed below, sequenced in a study of T cell repertoires in cytomegalovirus infection. TCRdb reprocessed the reads via MiXCR and lists one record per CDR3 protein. The repertoire has 300,000 or so distinct CDR3 sequences, approximately 25% of them found once; the top ten carry 13%. Antigen specificity for these receptors is unknown. Sequencing was performed on cultured PBMCs, taken from culture after CMV antigen stimulation. These receptors originate from a human donor in good health (CMV status not recorded). Some clones in this sample may be carry-over from other donors' samples.

In regard to this clonotype: Being one base from a much bigger clone, this may be a read error. The gene calls are TRBV7-3 and TRBJ2-3, with 11 positions matching TRBD2. Per the germline V gene, CDR1 is SGHTA and CDR2 is FQGTGA. The CDR3 runs 16 residues. The CDR3, as DNA: TGTGCCAGCAGTACCACTAGCGGGAGATACGCAGATATGCAGTATTTT. Protein sequence: CASSTTSGRYADMQYF.

The chain joins TRBV7-9 to TRBJ1-3; perhaps TRBD1 as D (5 bases). V shed 2 bases and J shed 4 bases, with 15 bases lying between them. In germline, CDR1 is SEHNR, CDR2 FQNEAQ (reference sequence). This CDR3 spans 16 amino acids. DNA of the CDR3: TGTGCCAGCAGCTTAACCGCCGGGACCCGAGGAAACACCATATATTTT. It translates to CASSLTAGTRGNTIYF. Filled out from reference TRBV7-9 and TRBJ1-3, the complete variable domain reads DTGVSQNPRHKITKRGQNVTFRCDPISEHNRLYWYRQTLGQGPEFLTYFQNEAQLEKSRLLSDRFSAERPKGSFSTLEIQRTEQGDSAMYLCASSLTAGTRGNTIYFGEGSWLTVV.

The rearrangement links TRBV5-1 to TRBJ2-2; possibly TRBD2 for D (5 bases). CDR3 length: 16 residues. CDR1 is SGHRS, CDR2 YFSETQ, per germline. With 6 bases removed from V and 5 bases from J, the gap between germline ends came to 20 bases. DNA for the CDR3: TGCGCCAGCACCCTGATGCGAGGGTCCCAAACCGGGGAGCTGTTTTTT. This sequence encodes CASTLMRGSQTGELFF. The whole variable domain, filled in from reference TRBV5-1 and TRBJ2-2, reads KAGVTQTPRYLIKTRGQQVTLSCSPISGHRSVSWYQQTPGQGLQFLFEYFSETQRNKGNFPGRFSGRQFSNSRSEMNVSTLELGDSALYLCASTLMRGSQTGELFFGEGSRLTVL.

V is TRBV5-1 and J is TRBJ2-1; 11 nucleotides agree with TRBD2. Trimming removed 0 bases from V and 10 bases from J; junction bases left unmatched: 3. The CDR3 spans 14 residues. Per germline, CDR1 SGHRS and CDR2 YFSETQ. The CDR3 DNA follows: TGCGCCAGCAGCTTGGGACTAGCGGGAAGGGAGCAGTTCTTC. Translated: CASSLGLAGREQFF.